A single sample gave rise to the 28 T cell receptor beta chains below, sequenced in a study of T cells in Graves' hyperthyroidism and ophthalmopathy. TCR beta CDR3 regions were amplified from RNA transcripts. An initial round of RT-PCR targeting the TCR CDR3 relied on the HTBI primer set. TCRdb independently ran MiXCR on the multiplex PCR reads; one entry per CDR3 protein. The sample lists 400,000 or so distinct CDR3 sequences; around an eighth were seen once. Sequencing used blood. The receptors derive from a man in his fifties or sixties with Graves' ophthalmopathy.

At least ten counts were recorded for this clonotype. The chain couples TRBV20-1 to TRBJ1-2, with a tentative D call TRBD1 (6 bases). The CDR3 extends over 16 amino acids. The germline V and J ends were trimmed by 6 bases and 0 bases, with 20 bases remaining between them. The germline CDR1 and CDR2 sequences are DFQATT and SNEGSKA (reference sequence). The CDR3, as DNA: TGCAGTGCCCCGGTGGTCGGGGGCTACTCTAACTATGGCTACACCTTC. Protein: CSAPVVGGYSNYGYTF.

This clonotype was observed a handful of times. The chain links TRBV29-1 to TRBJ2-1; 9 nucleotides line up with TRBD1. In germline, CDR1 is SQVTM, CDR2 ANQGSEA. J gave up 3 bases and V 4 bases, and 7 bases lay outside the gene matches. This CDR3 has 15 amino acids. The CDR3 DNA sequence: TGCAGCGTTGGGGCCGCGGGACAGGGCTACAATGAGCAGTTCTTC. Its translation: CSVGAAGQGYNEQFF.

This chain connects TRBV9 to TRBJ2-5, with 16 bases matching TRBD2. V was clipped by 3 bases and J by 2 bases; unmatched bases: 7. Germline V gives CDR1 SGDLS, CDR2 YYNGEE. The CDR3 consists of 18 residues. CDR3 DNA: TGTGCCAGCAGCGGTCAGGGACTAGCGGGAGGGCCGCAAGAGACCCAGTACTTC. Encoded protein: CASSGQGLAGGPQETQYF.

There are many counts of this clonotype. This rearrangement joins TRBV7-3 to TRBJ1-1; D is unclear. V was shortened by 4 bases and J by 5 bases, with 14 bases between the two germline ends. The CDR3 runs 14 residues. The germline V gene has CDR1 SGHTA and CDR2 FQGTGA. This CDR3 is CASSYTRVGTEAFF. For the CDR3, the DNA is TGTGCCAGCAGCTATACTAGGGTAGGGACTGAAGCTTTCTTT. Full variable domain (rest looked up from reference TRBV7-3 and TRBJ1-1): GAGVSQTPSNKVTEKGKYVELRCDPISGHTALYWYRQSLGQGPEFLIYFQGTGAADDSGLPNDRFFAVRPEGSVSTLKIQRTERGDSAVYLCASSYTRVGTEAFFGQGTRLTVV.

This clonotype showed up many times. The V call is TRBV12-3 or TRBV12-4, the J call TRBJ2-3, with 7 bases that match TRBD2. V trimming: 4 bases; J trimming: 2 bases; junction bases outside the gene matches: 18. The CDR3 contains 19 residues. CDR3 nucleotide sequence: TGTGCCAGCAGTTCGACCGGCGCTACTCTAGCGGTAATCACAGATACGCAGTATTTT. This gives the protein CASSSTGATLAVITDTQYF.

The sample holds a few counts of this clonotype. This chain connects TRBV3-1 to TRBJ2-3, with TRBD2 matching 8 bases. Germline-derived CDR1 and CDR2 are LGHDT and YNNKEL (reference sequence). This CDR3 comprises 17 residues. The V segment lost 1 base and the J segment 1 base; nucleotides outside the gene matches: 7. The DNA of the CDR3 is TGTGCCAGCAGCCAAGTCAGAGCGGGAGTAGGCACAGATACGCAGTATTTT. Residues: CASSQVRAGVGTDTQYF.

The CDR3 region is CASSETDRGHNSPLHF. The CDR3 DNA is TGTGCCAGCAGCGAAACGGACCGAGGACATAATTCACCCCTCCACTTT. The chain has TRBV5-6 and TRBJ1-6, with no clear D. The CDR3 spans 16 residues. Germline V lookup: CDR1 SGHDT, CDR2 YYEEEE. V lost 4 bases, J lost 5 bases, and 16 bases lay in between.

The V gene is TRBV28, the J gene TRBJ2-2; 7 bases line up with TRBD1. From germline, CDR1 is MDHEN and CDR2 SYDVKM. V dropped 6 bases and J dropped 5; count of bases not matched to a gene: 3. The CDR3 spans 13 residues. Here the CDR3 reads CASRPGGTGELFF. The CDR3 coding sequence is TGTGCCAGCAGGCCAGGGGGTACCGGGGAGCTGTTTTTT.

In this sample, this clonotype turned up many times. This chain links TRBV18 with TRBJ1-2; no reliable D call. The germline V gene has CDR1 KGHSH and CDR2 LQKENI. The V end was cut by 0 bases, the J end by 8 bases, with 19 bases between. The CDR3 spans 16 residues. CDR3 sequence reads: CASSPPDGQRRGGYTF. DNA for the CDR3: TGTGCCAGCTCACCACCTGATGGGCAGCGACGCGGGGGCTACACCTTC.

The chain links TRBV19 to TRBJ2-3; no definite D call. Germline V gene lookup returns CDR1 LNHDA and CDR2 SQIVND (reference sequence). The CDR3 consists of 14 residues. Trimming removed 3 bases from V and 2 bases from J, with 9 bases in between. The CDR3 DNA reads as TGTGCCAGTAGTATCGGGCTATTCACAGATACGCAGTATTTT. Protein sequence: CASSIGLFTDTQYF.

This clonotype was picked up many times. This chain joins TRBV30 and TRBJ1-2; TRBD1 might be the D (5 bases). Between the trimmed V and J ends, which lost 2 bases and 8 bases, there was a span of 15 bases. The germline gives CDR1 GTSNPN, CDR2 SVGIG (reference sequence). The CDR3 covers 13 residues. The CDR3 spells CAWSSPGRKGYTF. The CDR3 DNA is TGTGCCTGGAGTTCTCCGGGACGAAAGGGCTACACCTTC. Based on the CDR3 plus reference TRBV30 and TRBJ1-2, the full variable domain is SQTIHQWPATLVQPVGSPLSLECTVEGTSNPNLYWYRQAAGRGLQLLFYSVGIGQISSEVPQNLSASRPQDRQFILSSKKLLLSDSGFYLCAWSSPGRKGYTFGSGTRLTVV.

This clonotype was observed a handful of times. This chain uses TRBV7-2 with TRBJ2-2; D remains ambiguous. The germline V gene has CDR1 SGHTA and CDR2 FQGNSA. CDR3 length: 13 amino acids. Trimming pared 5 bases from V and 4 bases from J, leaving 8 bases between. CDR3 bases: TGTGCCAGCAGCCTATATGTCACCGGGGAGCTGTTTTTT. It specifies CASSLYVTGELFF.

This clonotype was found many times. This chain uses TRBV11-2 with TRBJ2-2; D remains ambiguous. CDR1 and CDR2 from the germline V gene are SGHAT and FQNNGV. CDR3 size: 14 residues. Trimming stripped 5 bases from V and 4 bases from J, with 11 bases between. The CDR3 coding sequence is TGTGCCAGCAGCCCTGCCTTGGGCACCGGGGAGCTGTTTTTT. Translated, it gives CASSPALGTGELFF.

This clonotype showed up just a few times. The rearrangement joins TRBV14 to TRBJ2-7; 9 bases match TRBD2. Trimming removed 3 bases from V and 1 base from J; junction bases left unmatched: 19. The CDR3 is 20 residues long. Per germline, CDR1 SGHDN and CDR2 FVKESK. Here the CDR3 DNA reads TGTGCCAGCAGCCACTCCCCTAATAGCGGGAGAGGGGGGTATTCCTACGAGCAGTACTTC. This gives the protein CASSHSPNSGRGGYSYEQYF.

The sample holds a few counts of this clonotype. The genes are TRBV19 and TRBJ2-1, with D hard to call. With 6 bases removed from V and 9 bases from J, the gap between germline ends came to 18 bases. The CDR3 contains 14 residues. From germline, CDR1 is LNHDA and CDR2 SQIVND (reference sequence). The CDR3 sequence: CASSHGKGVPEQFF. The CDR3 nucleotides are TGTGCCAGTAGCCACGGAAAAGGAGTCCCTGAGCAGTTCTTC. The entire variable domain, with the rest obtained from reference TRBV19 and TRBJ2-1, is as follows: DGGITQSPKYLFRKEGQNVTLSCEQNLNHDAMYWYRQDPGQGLRLIYYSQIVNDFQKGDIAEGYSVSREKKESFPLTVTSAQKNPTAFYLCASSHGKGVPEQFFGPGTRLTVL.

The V and J genes are TRBV7-9 and TRBJ1-4, with D unresolved. The germline V gene has CDR1 SEHNR and CDR2 FQNEAQ (reference sequence). V shed 5 bases and J shed 0 bases, with 13 bases lying between them. The CDR3 length is 16 residues. This CDR3 is CASSPEGIATNEKLFF. The DNA of the CDR3 is TGTGCCAGCAGCCCGGAGGGAATTGCAACTAATGAAAAACTGTTTTTT.

With regard to this clonotype: This clone may be a read error of a much larger clone one base away. The CDR3 loop is CASSQGNAHSSYNEQFF. The CDR3, as DNA: TGTGCCAGCAGCCAAGGGAACGCCCATAGCTCCTACAATGAGCAGTTCTTC. This chain joins TRBV7-8 and TRBJ2-1, with D hard to call. The CDR3 is 17 amino acids. The germline V gene encodes CDR1 SGHVS and CDR2 FQNEAQ. V was cut by 5 bases and J by 0 bases, with 17 bases left in between.

About this clonotype itself: A much larger clone lies one base from this, so it may be a read error. J is TRBJ2-7 and V is TRBV29-1; TRBD2 might be the D (5 bases). The CDR3 consists of 11 residues. The germline V gene has CDR1 SQVTM and CDR2 ANQGSEA. The CDR3 nucleotides are TGCAGCGTTGGGTATGACTACGAGGAGTACTTC. Its protein product is CSVGYDYEEYF.

This sequence joins TRBV7-6 and TRBJ2-5; possible D gene TRBD2, 6 bases. With 6 bases removed from V and 2 bases from J, the gap between germline ends came to 22 bases. Germline V CDR1 and CDR2: SGHVS, FNYEAQ. The CDR3 sequence is 17 residues long. CDR3 sequence (DNA): TGTGCCAGCAGGGAGATCCATTCGAATAGCGGACAAGAGACCCAGTACTTC. The encoded protein is CASREIHSNSGQETQYF.

The V call is TRBV25-1, the J call TRBJ1-5, with D uncertain. Between the trimmed V and J ends, which lost 6 bases and 2 bases, there was a span of 11 bases. Germline CDR1 MGHDK, CDR2 SYGVNS. The CDR3 is 14 amino acids. The DNA for the CDR3 is TGTGCCAGCAGAGGGTTGGGCGGCAATCAGCCCCAGCATTTT. This codes for CASRGLGGNQPQHF. Drawing the rest from reference TRBV25-1 and TRBJ1-5, the complete variable domain is EADIYQTPRYLVIGTGKKITLECSQTMGHDKMYWYQQDPGMELHLIHYSYGVNSTEKGDLSSESTVSRIRTEHFPLTLESARPSHTSQYLCASRGLGGNQPQHFGDGTRLSIL.

This clonotype was seen at least ten times. The V gene is TRBV28, the J gene TRBJ1-5; TRBD1 agrees at 8 bases. After removal of 9 bases from V and 5 bases from J, the junction contained 12 bases not matched to a gene. Germline V CDR1 and CDR2: MDHEN, SYDVKM. The CDR3 loop spans 15 amino acids. The CDR3 reads CASRGQVLSYQPQHF. CDR3 DNA sequence: TGTGCCAGTAGGGGACAGGTGCTATCTTATCAGCCCCAGCATTTT.

As to this clonotype: A clone one base away is much larger, so this may be a read error. The V gene is TRBV5-1, the J gene TRBJ2-1; D not resolved. The germline CDR1 and CDR2 sequences are SGHRS and YFSETQ. V shed 4 bases and J shed 8 bases, with 22 bases lying between them. The CDR3 extends over 16 amino acids. In DNA form, the CDR3 reads TGCGCCAGCAGCCCTCCCGTGGTATCCAATAGGTATGAGCAGTTCTTC. Translating it yields CASSPPVVSNRYEQFF. The variable domain in full, with the rest retrieved from reference TRBV5-1 and TRBJ2-1, is KAGVTQTPRYLIKTRGQQVTLSCSPISGHRSVSWYQQTPGQGLQFLFEYFSETQRNKGNFPGRFSGRQFSNSRSEMNVSTLELGDSALYLCASSPPVVSNRYEQFFGPGTRLTVL.

This clonotype was counted only a few times. In nucleotides, the CDR3 is TGTGCCAGCAGCGCGACAGGGAGAAAAGAGACCCAGTACTTC. Amino acids: CASSATGRKETQYF. The chain combines TRBV9 with TRBJ2-5, with 7 positions matching TRBD1. The CDR3 is 14 residues long. CDR1 is SGDLS and CDR2 is YYNGEE in the germline V gene. The V and J ends lost 3 bases and 3 bases, in that order; junction bases with no gene match: 5.

The chain combines TRBV6-4 with TRBJ2-1; D remains ambiguous. The ends were cut back, 0 bases at V and 5 bases at J, with 2 bases in the middle. This CDR3 has 12 residues. Germline V CDR1 and CDR2: MRHNA, SNTAGT. This CDR3 is CASSDSNNEQFF. The CDR3 nucleotides read TGTGCCAGCAGTGACTCAAACAATGAGCAGTTCTTC.

This sequence joins TRBV27 and TRBJ2-1, with 8 nucleotides matching TRBD2. Germline V gives CDR1 MNHEY, CDR2 SMNVEV (reference sequence). V lost 3 bases to trimming and J lost 3 bases; unmatched junction nucleotides: 4. This CDR3 is built from 15 residues. The CDR3 is CASSLVLADYNEQFF. The CDR3 DNA sequence: TGTGCCAGCAGTTTGGTACTAGCGGACTACAATGAGCAGTTCTTC.

The gene calls are TRBV5-1 and TRBJ2-3; D gene uncertain. CDR3 length: 15 residues. V lost 5 bases and J 0 bases, leaving 13 bases between the germline ends. Germline CDR1 is SGHRS and CDR2 is YFSETQ. CDR3 bases: TGCGCCAGCAGAGATCAAGCAGCTAGCACAGATACGCAGTATTTT. It codes for CASRDQAASTDTQYF.

The chain recombines TRBV20-1 with TRBJ2-6; the D is unclear. The CDR3 covers 11 residues. V lost 0 bases to trimming and J lost 10 bases, with 4 bases between them. CDR1 and CDR2 (germline): DFQATT, SNEGSKA (reference sequence). The CDR3 sequence is CSARDANVLTF. CDR3 DNA sequence: TGCAGTGCTAGAGACGCGAACGTCCTGACTTTC.

This clonotype has ten or more counts. The chain has TRBV28 and TRBJ2-1, with no clear D. V lost 4 bases and J 0 bases, leaving 16 bases between the germline ends. The CDR3 has 17 residues. The germline gives CDR1 MDHEN, CDR2 SYDVKM. CDR3 protein: CASSSPVRNPSYNEQFF. The CDR3 DNA reads as TGTGCCAGCAGTTCCCCCGTGAGAAACCCCTCCTACAATGAGCAGTTCTTC. Complete variable domain (other parts from reference TRBV28 and TRBJ2-1): DVKVTQSSRYLVKRTGEKVFLECVQDMDHENMFWYRQDPGLGLRLIYFSYDVKMKEKGDIPEGYSVSREKKERFSLILESASTNQTSMYLCASSSPVRNPSYNEQFFGPGTRLTVL.